This entry concerns a single T cell receptor (beta chain). Antigen specificity is unknown. Primers: 60 Vbeta forward and 13 Jbeta reverse. The data were produced by immunoSEQ multiplex PCR, yet TCRdb's version contains in-frame clones alone and is incomplete. The sample includes over 150,000 clones, about 84% of them seen just once. Regarding donors, all were healthy bone marrow donors. The donors, nominally healthy at sampling, likely had unrecorded immune exposures. CDR3 length: 17 amino acids. V lost 0 bases, J lost 1 base, and 12 bases lay in between. CDR1 is KGHSH and CDR2 is LQKENI in the germline V gene. This specimen belongs to a study of cytomegalovirus exposure and HLA in healthy donors. Whole-study results and caveats: Apparent HLA restriction characterized most CMV-associated TCR beta chains in a later analysis. A later analysis found TCR association rates differed by HLA locus, highest for DRB1 and lowest for HLA-C.

The sequence derives from a young man in good health and CMV-seronegative. The material sequenced was PBMCs. This chain uses TRBV18 with TRBJ2-2; D perhaps matches TRBD1 (5 bases). In DNA form, the CDR3 reads TGTGCCAGCTCACCACCCCTTGGGGCCATGAACACCGGGGAGCTGTTTTTT. Translation gives CASSPPLGAMNTGELFF. Using reference TRBV18 and TRBJ2-2 for the parts outside the CDR3, the full variable domain is NAGVMQNPRHLVRRRGQEARLRCSPMKGHSHVYWYRQLPEEGLKFMVYLQKENIIDESGMPKERFSAEFPKEGPSILRIQQVVRGDSAAYFCASSPPLGAMNTGELFFGEGSRLTVL.